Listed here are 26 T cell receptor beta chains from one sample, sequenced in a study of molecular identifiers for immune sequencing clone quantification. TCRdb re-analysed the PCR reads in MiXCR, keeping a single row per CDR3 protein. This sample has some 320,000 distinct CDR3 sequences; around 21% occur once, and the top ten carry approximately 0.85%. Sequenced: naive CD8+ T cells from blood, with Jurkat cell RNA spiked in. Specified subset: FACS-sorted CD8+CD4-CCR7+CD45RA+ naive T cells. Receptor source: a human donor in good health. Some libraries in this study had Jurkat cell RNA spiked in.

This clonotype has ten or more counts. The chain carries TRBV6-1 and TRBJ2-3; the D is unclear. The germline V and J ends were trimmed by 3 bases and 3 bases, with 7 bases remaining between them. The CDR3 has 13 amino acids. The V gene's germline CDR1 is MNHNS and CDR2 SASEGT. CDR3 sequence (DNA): TGTGCCAGCAGTGACAGAAAGACAGATACGCAGTATTTT. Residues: CASSDRKTDTQYF.

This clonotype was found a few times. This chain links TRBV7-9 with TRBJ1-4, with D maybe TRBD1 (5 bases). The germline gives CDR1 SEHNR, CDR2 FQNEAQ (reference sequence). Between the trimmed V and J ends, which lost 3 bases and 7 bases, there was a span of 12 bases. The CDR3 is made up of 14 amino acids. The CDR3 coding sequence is TGTGCCAGCAGCTTGGGGGGGTCGTTTGAAAAACTGTTTTTT. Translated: CASSLGGSFEKLFF. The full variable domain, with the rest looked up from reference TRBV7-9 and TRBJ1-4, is DTGVSQNPRHKITKRGQNVTFRCDPISEHNRLYWYRQTLGQGPEFLTYFQNEAQLEKSRLLSDRFSAERPKGSFSTLEIQRTEQGDSAMYLCASSLGGSFEKLFFGSGTQLSVL.

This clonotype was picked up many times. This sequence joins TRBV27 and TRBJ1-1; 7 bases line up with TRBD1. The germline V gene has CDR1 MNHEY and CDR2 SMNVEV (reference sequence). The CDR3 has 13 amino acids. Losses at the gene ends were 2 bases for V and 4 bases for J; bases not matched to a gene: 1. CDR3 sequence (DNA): TGTGCCAGCAGTTTACAGGGGGGCACTGAAGCTTTCTTT. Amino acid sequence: CASSLQGGTEAFF.

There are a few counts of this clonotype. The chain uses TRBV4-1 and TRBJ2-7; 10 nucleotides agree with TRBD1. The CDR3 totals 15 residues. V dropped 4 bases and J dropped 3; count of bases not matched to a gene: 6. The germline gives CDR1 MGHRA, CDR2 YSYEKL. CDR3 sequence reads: CASSLTWTGGYEQYF. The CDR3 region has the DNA TGCGCCAGCAGCCTTACCTGGACAGGGGGCTACGAGCAGTACTTC.

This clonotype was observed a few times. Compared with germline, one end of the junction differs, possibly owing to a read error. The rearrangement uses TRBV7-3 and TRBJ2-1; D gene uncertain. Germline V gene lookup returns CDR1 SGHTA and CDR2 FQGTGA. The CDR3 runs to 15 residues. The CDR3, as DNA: TGTGCCAGCAGCCCTCACGTAAGCTCCTACAATGTGCAGTTCTTC. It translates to CASSPHVSSYNVQFF.

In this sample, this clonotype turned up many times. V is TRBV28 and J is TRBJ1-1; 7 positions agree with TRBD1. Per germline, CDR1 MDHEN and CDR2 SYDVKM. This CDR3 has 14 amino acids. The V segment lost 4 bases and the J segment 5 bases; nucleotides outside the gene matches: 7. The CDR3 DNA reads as TGTGCCAGCAGTTCGGGGACAGAGGGTACTGAAGCTTTCTTT. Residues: CASSSGTEGTEAFF.

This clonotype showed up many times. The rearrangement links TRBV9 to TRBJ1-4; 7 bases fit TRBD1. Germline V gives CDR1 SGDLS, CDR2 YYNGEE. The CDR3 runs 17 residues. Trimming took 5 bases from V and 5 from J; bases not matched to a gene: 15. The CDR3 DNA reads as TGTGCCAGCAGACTCGGACAGGCGGGGGGAAAGAATGAAAAACTGTTTTTT. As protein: CASRLGQAGGKNEKLFF.

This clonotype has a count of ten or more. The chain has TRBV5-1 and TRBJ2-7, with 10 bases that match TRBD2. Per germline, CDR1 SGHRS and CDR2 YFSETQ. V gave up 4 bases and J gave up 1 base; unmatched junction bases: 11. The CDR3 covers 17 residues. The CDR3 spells CASSVIAGGPNSYEQYF. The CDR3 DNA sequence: TGCGCCAGCAGCGTAATAGCGGGGGGTCCGAATTCCTACGAGCAGTACTTC.

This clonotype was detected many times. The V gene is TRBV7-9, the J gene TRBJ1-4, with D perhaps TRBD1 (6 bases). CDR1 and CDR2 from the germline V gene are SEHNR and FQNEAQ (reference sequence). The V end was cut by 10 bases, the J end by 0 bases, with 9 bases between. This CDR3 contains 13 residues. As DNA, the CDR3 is TGTGCCACAGACAGGCCAACTAATGAAAAACTGTTTTTT. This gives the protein CATDRPTNEKLFF.

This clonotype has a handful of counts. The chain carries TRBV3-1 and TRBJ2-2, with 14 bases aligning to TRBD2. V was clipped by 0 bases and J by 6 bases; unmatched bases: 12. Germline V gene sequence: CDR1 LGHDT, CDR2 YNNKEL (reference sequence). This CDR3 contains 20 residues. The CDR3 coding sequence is TGTGCCAGCAGCCAAGAGGTGGGACTAGCGGGAGTTATGAAGTCCGGGGAGCTGTTTTTT. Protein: CASSQEVGLAGVMKSGELFF.

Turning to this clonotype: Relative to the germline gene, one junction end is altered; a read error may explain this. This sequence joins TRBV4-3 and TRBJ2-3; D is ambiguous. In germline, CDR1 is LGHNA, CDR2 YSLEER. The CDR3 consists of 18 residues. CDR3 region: CAGSQDSAPAVQTDTQYF. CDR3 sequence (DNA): TGCGCCGGCAGCCAAGACTCGGCGCCGGCAGTGCAAACAGATACGCAGTATTTT.

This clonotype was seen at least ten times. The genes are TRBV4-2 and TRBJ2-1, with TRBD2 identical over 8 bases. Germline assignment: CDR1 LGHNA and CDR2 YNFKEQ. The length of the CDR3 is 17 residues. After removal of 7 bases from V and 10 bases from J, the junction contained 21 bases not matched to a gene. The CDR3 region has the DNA TGTGCCAGCAAAGAAACGGGGGCGGGAGGCTCCTTGGGAGAGCAGTTCTTC. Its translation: CASKETGAGGSLGEQFF.

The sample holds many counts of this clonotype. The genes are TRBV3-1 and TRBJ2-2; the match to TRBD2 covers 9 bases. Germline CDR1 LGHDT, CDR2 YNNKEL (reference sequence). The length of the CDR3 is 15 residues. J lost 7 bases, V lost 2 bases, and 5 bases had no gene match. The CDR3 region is CASSQLASGDGELFF. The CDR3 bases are TGTGCCAGCAGCCAATTGGCTAGCGGGGACGGGGAGCTGTTTTTT.

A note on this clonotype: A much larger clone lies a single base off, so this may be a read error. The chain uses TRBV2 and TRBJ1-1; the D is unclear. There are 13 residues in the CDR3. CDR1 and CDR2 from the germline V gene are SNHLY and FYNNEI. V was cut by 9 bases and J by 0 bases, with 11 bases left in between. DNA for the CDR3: TGTGCCAGAGACGGGGAAGTGAACACTGAAGCTTTCTTT. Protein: CARDGEVNTEAFF.

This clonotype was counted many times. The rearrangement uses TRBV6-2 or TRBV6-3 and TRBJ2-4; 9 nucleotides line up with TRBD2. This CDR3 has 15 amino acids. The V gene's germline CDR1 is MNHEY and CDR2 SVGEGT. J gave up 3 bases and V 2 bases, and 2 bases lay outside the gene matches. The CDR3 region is CASSYVAGDKNIQYF. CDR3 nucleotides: TGTGCCAGCAGTTACGTAGCGGGAGACAAAAACATTCAGTACTTC.

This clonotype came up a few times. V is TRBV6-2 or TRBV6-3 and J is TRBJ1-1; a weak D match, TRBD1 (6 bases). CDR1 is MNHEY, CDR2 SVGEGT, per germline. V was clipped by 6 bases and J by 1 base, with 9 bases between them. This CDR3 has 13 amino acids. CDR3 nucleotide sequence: TGTGCCAGCAGGATGGACAGGAACACTGAAGCTTTCTTT. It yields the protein CASRMDRNTEAFF.

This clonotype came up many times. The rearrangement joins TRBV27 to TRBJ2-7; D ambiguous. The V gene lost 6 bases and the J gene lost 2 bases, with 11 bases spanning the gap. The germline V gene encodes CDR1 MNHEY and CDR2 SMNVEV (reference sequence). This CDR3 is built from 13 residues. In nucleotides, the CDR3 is TGTGCCAGCAGCCTGGGTCCAACCTACGAGCAGTACTTC. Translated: CASSLGPTYEQYF.

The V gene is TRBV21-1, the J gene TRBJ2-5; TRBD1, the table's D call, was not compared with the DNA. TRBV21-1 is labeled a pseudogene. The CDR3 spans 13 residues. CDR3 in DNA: TGTGCCAGCAGCAAAACCGGGGAAGAGACCCGGTACTTC. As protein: CASSKTGEETRYF.

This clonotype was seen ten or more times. CDR3 bases: TGTGCCAGCAGCGCGACAGGCGGAGGGGAGCAGTACTTC. This sequence encodes CASSATGGGEQYF. This chain joins TRBV7-2 and TRBJ2-7, with D perhaps assigned TRBD1 or TRBD2 (6 bases each). There are 13 residues in the CDR3. Trimming took off 5 bases at V and 7 bases at J, with 15 bases between the two ends. Germline V lookup: CDR1 SGHTA, CDR2 FQGNSA.

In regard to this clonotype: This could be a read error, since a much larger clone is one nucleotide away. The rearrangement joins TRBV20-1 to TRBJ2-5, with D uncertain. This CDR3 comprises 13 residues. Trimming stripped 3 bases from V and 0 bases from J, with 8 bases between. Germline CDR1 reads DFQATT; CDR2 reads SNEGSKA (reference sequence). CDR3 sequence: CSASGEYQETQYF. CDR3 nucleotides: TGCAGTGCTAGCGGCGAGTACCAAGAGACCCAGTACTTC.

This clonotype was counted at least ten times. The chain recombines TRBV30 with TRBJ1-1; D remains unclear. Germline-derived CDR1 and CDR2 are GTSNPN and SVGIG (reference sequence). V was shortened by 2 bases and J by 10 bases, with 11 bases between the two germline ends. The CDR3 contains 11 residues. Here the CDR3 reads CAWSPTEGAFF. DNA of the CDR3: TGTGCCTGGAGTCCGACGGAGGGAGCTTTCTTT.

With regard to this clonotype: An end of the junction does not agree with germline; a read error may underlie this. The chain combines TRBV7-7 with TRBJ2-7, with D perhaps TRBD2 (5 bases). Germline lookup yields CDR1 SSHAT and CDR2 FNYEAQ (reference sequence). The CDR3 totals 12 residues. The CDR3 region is CASSLKDGLDHF. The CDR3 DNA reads TGTGCCAGCAGCTTAAAAGATGGACTCGATCATTTC.

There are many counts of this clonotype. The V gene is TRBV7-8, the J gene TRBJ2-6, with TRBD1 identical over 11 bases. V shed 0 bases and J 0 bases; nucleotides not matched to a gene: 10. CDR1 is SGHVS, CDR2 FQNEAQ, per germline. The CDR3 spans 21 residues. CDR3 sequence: CASSLAPPGTGGSSGANVLTF. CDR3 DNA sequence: TGTGCCAGCAGCTTAGCCCCTCCCGGGACAGGGGGGTCCTCTGGGGCCAACGTCCTGACTTTC.

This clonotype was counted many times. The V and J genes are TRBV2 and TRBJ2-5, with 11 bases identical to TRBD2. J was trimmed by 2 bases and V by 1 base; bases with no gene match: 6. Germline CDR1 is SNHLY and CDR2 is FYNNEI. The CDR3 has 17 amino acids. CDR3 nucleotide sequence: TGTGCCAGCAGTGAAGAGCCCGGGACTAGCGGACAAGAGACCCAGTACTTC. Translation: CASSEEPGTSGQETQYF.

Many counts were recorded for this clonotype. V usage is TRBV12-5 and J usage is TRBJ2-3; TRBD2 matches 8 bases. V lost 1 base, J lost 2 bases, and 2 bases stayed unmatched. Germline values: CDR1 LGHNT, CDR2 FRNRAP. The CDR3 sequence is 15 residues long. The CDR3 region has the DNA TGTGCTAGTGGTTTGGGACTAGCGCACACAGATACGCAGTATTTT. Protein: CASGLGLAHTDTQYF.

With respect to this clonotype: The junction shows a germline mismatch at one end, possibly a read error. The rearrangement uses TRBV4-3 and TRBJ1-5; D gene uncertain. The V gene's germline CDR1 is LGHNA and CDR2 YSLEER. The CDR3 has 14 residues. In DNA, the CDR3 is TGCGCCTGCAGCCCCGAAATCGGCAATCAGCCCCAGCATTTT. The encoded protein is CACSPEIGNQPQHF.